This TCR beta chain was profiled in a study of T cell responses to AZD1222 COVID-19 vaccine. Measured with immunoSEQ multiplex PCR; TCRdb has only the in-frame clones, and not every one. The sample comprises 150,000 to 200,000 clones, 90% to 95% of which are singletons, and around 4.3% rests with the top ten. Germline V gene sequence: CDR1 SEHNR, CDR2 FQNEAQ (reference sequence). The trim removed 6 bases at V and 7 bases at J, leaving 8 bases unmatched. This CDR3 is built from 15 residues. This receptor was taken from an adult in good health. The source material was peripheral blood, sampled on day 0 of AZD1222 vaccination. The J gene is TRBJ1-6, the V gene TRBV7-9; 8 nucleotides agree with TRBD1. This CDR3 is CASRDGQGWNSPLHF. In DNA form, the CDR3 reads TGTGCCAGCAGAGACGGACAGGGCTGGAATTCACCCCTCCACTTT.